These 26 T cell receptor beta chains were sequenced from one sample in a study of regulatory dendritic cells for organ transplantation. Only in-frame clones appear in the TCRdb table, and some are missing; sequencing was by immunoSEQ multiplex PCR. Among almost 35,000 clones, roughly 89% were seen once, and the ten largest hold more than 0.055%. Source material: naive CD4+ T cells from blood. Subset given: CD45RA+ naive T cells. The receptors were gathered from a human donor in good health.

This sequence joins TRBV6-1 and TRBJ2-4, with D tentatively TRBD2 (7 bases). Germline lookup yields CDR1 MNHNS and CDR2 SASEGT. The V and J ends lost 9 bases and 6 bases respectively, with 15 bases between them. The CDR3 length is 13 residues. The CDR3 coding sequence is TGTGCCAGTGGTGATCGGGGGGCAAACATTCAGTACTTC. It is translated as CASGDRGANIQYF.

The count of this clone is one. The gene calls are TRBV28 and TRBJ2-3; D might be TRBD1 (5 bases). Germline CDR1 and CDR2: MDHEN and SYDVKM. The CDR3 sequence is 13 residues long. V gave up 6 bases and J gave up 4 bases, with 11 bases separating them. CDR3 sequence reads: CASRGPGSDTQYF. The DNA of the CDR3 is TGTGCCAGCAGGGGTCCAGGGTCAGATACGCAGTATTTT.

The rearrangement uses TRBV29-1 and TRBJ1-2, with 7 bases that match TRBD1. The CDR3 has 12 residues. V lost 3 bases to trimming and J lost 4 bases; unmatched junction nucleotides: 2. The germline V gene has CDR1 SQVTM and CDR2 ANQGSEA. CDR3 DNA: TGCAGCGTTGATGACAGGGCCTATGGCTACACCTTC. It specifies CSVDDRAYGYTF.

This chain uses TRBV6-6 with TRBJ1-2; D is undetermined. CDR1 and CDR2 from the germline V gene are MNHNY and SVGAGI (reference sequence). CDR3 length: 15 amino acids. Trimming stripped 2 bases from V and 4 bases from J, with 14 bases between. Written as DNA, the CDR3 is TGTGCCAGCAGTTACCCTGGCAGATCCCGCTATGGCTACACCTTC. Its protein product is CASSYPGRSRYGYTF.

This chain links TRBV14 with TRBJ2-1; D ambiguous. CDR1 is SGHDN, CDR2 FVKESK, per germline. The V gene lost 1 base and the J gene lost 8 bases, with 9 bases spanning the gap. The CDR3 covers 13 residues. CDR3 nucleotides: TGTGCCAGCAGCCAAGTAAGTGAGGATGAGCAGTTCTTC. Translated, it gives CASSQVSEDEQFF.

The chain has TRBV5-5 and TRBJ1-2; D is uncertain. The CDR3 is 15 amino acids. V was cut by 4 bases and J by 8 bases, with 21 bases left in between. Looked up from germline, CDR1 is SGHKS and CDR2 is YYEKEE (reference sequence). CDR3 bases: TGTGCCAGCAGCCTAAGGACTGATGTTCCGGCGGGCTACACCTTC. Encoded protein: CASSLRTDVPAGYTF. The whole variable domain, remainder taken from reference TRBV5-5 and TRBJ1-2, is DAGVTQSPTHLIKTRGQQVTLRCSPISGHKSVSWYQQVLGQGPQFIFQYYEKEERGRGNFPDRFSARQFPNYSSELNVNALLLGDSALYLCASSLRTDVPAGYTFGSGTRLTVV.

This clone was found a few times. This sequence joins TRBV5-4 and TRBJ2-7; unclear D gene. Trimming cost V 4 bases and J 4 bases, with 18 bases left between them. CDR1 and CDR2 from the germline V gene are SGHNT and YYREEE (reference sequence). This CDR3 has 15 amino acids. The CDR3 sequence: CASSEQAVALYEQYF. DNA of the CDR3: TGTGCCAGCAGCGAGCAGGCAGTTGCGCTATACGAGCAGTACTTC.

This chain connects TRBV5-1 to TRBJ2-3; D gene ambiguous. The germline V gene encodes CDR1 SGHRS and CDR2 YFSETQ. Trimming took 3 bases from V and 0 from J, leaving 14 bases between them. The CDR3 is 16 residues long. Here the CDR3 reads CASSYDNPPSTDTQYF. The DNA of the CDR3 is TGCGCCAGCAGCTATGACAACCCCCCTAGCACAGATACGCAGTATTTT.

The rearrangement links TRBV5-1 to TRBJ1-4; the D gene is possibly TRBD1 (5 bases). The CDR3 runs to 17 residues. Germline lookup yields CDR1 SGHRS and CDR2 YFSETQ. Trimming left V 3 bases short and J 3 bases short, with 18 bases between. In nucleotides, the CDR3 is TGCGCCAGCAGCTCGGGACTCCTGAGAGGTGCTAATGAAAAACTGTTTTTT. Amino acid sequence: CASSSGLLRGANEKLFF.

The chain links TRBV4-2 to TRBJ2-3; maybe TRBD2 (5 bases). Germline V lookup: CDR1 LGHNA, CDR2 YNFKEQ. Trimming shortened V by 1 base and J by 4 bases, and 15 bases separated the two germline ends. This CDR3 region has 16 residues. CDR3 in DNA: TGTGCCAGCAGCCAAGTAGCGACCAGTGGGGCAGATACGCAGTATTTT. Its translation: CASSQVATSGADTQYF.

The V and J genes are TRBV7-9 and TRBJ1-5, with D perhaps matching TRBD1 (5 bases). CDR3 length: 13 amino acids. The germline V and J ends were trimmed by 5 bases and 6 bases, with 11 bases remaining between them. CDR1 is SEHNR, CDR2 FQNEAQ, per germline (reference sequence). The CDR3 DNA reads TGTGCCAGCAGCCGGGACCTTATTCAGCCCCAGCATTTT. This codes for CASSRDLIQPQHF.

The chain has TRBV27 and TRBJ1-2; TRBD1 matches at 7 bases. The J segment lost 3 bases and the V segment lost 3 bases, leaving 10 bases of the junction unmatched. The CDR3 consists of 16 residues. Germline CDR1 is MNHEY and CDR2 is SMNVEV (reference sequence). In nucleotides, the CDR3 is TGTGCCAGCAGTTTTTATGGCAGGGGGGTTGACTATGGCTACACCTTC. Encoded protein: CASSFYGRGVDYGYTF.

The V call is TRBV11-1, the J call TRBJ2-3, with 8 bases fitting TRBD2. CDR3 size: 16 residues. Trimming took 5 bases from V and 3 from J; bases not matched to a gene: 10. Germline V gene lookup returns CDR1 SGHAT and CDR2 FQDESV (reference sequence). CDR3: CASSPDLAGRTDTQYF. CDR3 bases: TGTGCCAGCAGCCCGGATTTAGCGGGGAGAACAGATACGCAGTATTTT.

This chain connects TRBV4-1 to TRBJ2-5, with 10 bases lining up with TRBD1. Trimming at V came to 4 bases and at J to 4 bases, leaving 12 bases not matched to a gene. The germline V gene encodes CDR1 MGHRA and CDR2 YSYEKL. This CDR3 has 17 residues. The CDR3 nucleotides are TGCGCCAGCAGCCGTGATGGAGGACAGGGGGTTCGAGAGACCCAGTACTTC. It specifies CASSRDGGQGVRETQYF.

This sequence joins TRBV28 and TRBJ1-3; no clear D. The CDR3 contains 15 residues. V dropped 6 bases and J dropped 0 bases, with 12 bases sitting between them. Germline lookup yields CDR1 MDHEN and CDR2 SYDVKM. CDR3 region: CASSDEASSGNTIYF. The CDR3 nucleotides read TGTGCCAGCAGCGACGAGGCAAGCTCTGGAAACACCATATATTTT.

This clone was detected only once. J is TRBJ1-2 and V is TRBV5-4; TRBD1 aligns across 8 bases. The CDR3 extends over 13 amino acids. The germline CDR1 and CDR2 sequences are SGHNT and YYREEE (reference sequence). Germline trimming cut 0 bases from V and 8 bases from J; bases unmatched to any gene: 3. CDR3 in DNA: TGTGCCAGCAGCTTGGGAGCAGGGGGCGGCTACACCTTC. As protein: CASSLGAGGGYTF.

The chain combines TRBV11-2 with TRBJ2-5; 9 nucleotides agree with TRBD1. V dropped 0 bases and J dropped 3; count of bases not matched to a gene: 2. Germline CDR1 SGHAT, CDR2 FQNNGV. This CDR3 contains 15 residues. CDR3 coding DNA: TGTGCCAGCAGCTTAGAGGGACAGGGCAAAGAGACCCAGTACTTC. Amino acids: CASSLEGQGKETQYF.

This chain links TRBV6-6 with TRBJ1-2; possible D gene TRBD1, 6 bases. This CDR3 region has 16 residues. V shed 0 bases and J shed 7 bases, with 18 bases lying between them. CDR1 and CDR2 (germline): MNHNY, SVGAGI (reference sequence). The CDR3 bases are TGTGCCAGCAGTTACTCGACAGGCCACCTCATGGTTGGCTACACCTTC. As protein: CASSYSTGHLMVGYTF.

This clone was detected only a few times. The chain recombines TRBV18 with TRBJ2-7; D not certain. Germline V CDR1 and CDR2: KGHSH, LQKENI. V dropped 1 base and J dropped 5 bases, with 9 bases sitting between them. CDR3 size: 13 residues. CDR3 sequence reads: CASSPLRQDEQYF. CDR3 sequence (DNA): TGTGCCAGCTCACCACTCCGGCAGGACGAGCAGTACTTC.

In DNA, the CDR3 is TGTGCCCGAGGGACTACTCCCTACGAGCAGTACTTC. This codes for CARGTTPYEQYF. V gene TRBV30 combines with J gene TRBJ2-5; 7 nucleotides agree with TRBD2. With the DNA end fitting TRBJ2-7 better, the J assignment may be wrong. Germline V gene data show CDR1 as GTSNPN and CDR2 as SVGIG (reference sequence). CDR3 size: 12 residues.

This chain joins TRBV4-2 and TRBJ2-7, with D perhaps TRBD1 or TRBD2 (5 bases each). The CDR3 covers 15 residues. The V and J ends lost 4 bases and 5 bases respectively, with 18 bases between them. Germline-derived CDR1 and CDR2 are LGHNA and YNFKEQ. In DNA, the CDR3 is TGTGCCAGCAGCCTTTCCGAGGGGTTTTATGACGAGCAGTACTTC. It yields the protein CASSLSEGFYDEQYF.

The rearrangement joins TRBV2 to TRBJ1-2; TRBD1 might be the D (5 bases). The germline CDR1 and CDR2 sequences are SNHLY and FYNNEI. This CDR3 comprises 17 residues. The ends were cut back, 6 bases at V and 3 bases at J, with 23 bases in the middle. CDR3 in amino acids: CASSQRPIGQGYYGYTF. In DNA, the CDR3 is TGTGCCAGCAGCCAAAGGCCCATAGGGCAGGGTTACTATGGCTACACCTTC.

This clone has only a few counts. V and J are TRBV6-1 and TRBJ1-5; tentative D call: TRBD1 (6 bases). V lost 3 bases to trimming and J lost 6 bases, with 21 bases between them. Germline V gene lookup returns CDR1 MNHNS and CDR2 SASEGT. The CDR3 sequence is 17 residues long. The CDR3, as DNA: TGTGCCAGCAGTGATTTTGGGAAGACAGGTAGCCCTCAGCCCCAGCATTTT. Translated, it gives CASSDFGKTGSPQPQHF.

The CDR3: CASRDRAFNYGYTF. Written as DNA, the CDR3 is TGTGCCAGCAGGGACAGGGCTTTTAACTATGGCTACACCTTC. The chain uses TRBV27 and TRBJ1-2, with 8 bases aligning to TRBD1. Trimming at V came to 6 bases and at J to 1 base, leaving 4 bases not matched to a gene. This CDR3 spans 14 amino acids. In germline, CDR1 is MNHEY, CDR2 SMNVEV (reference sequence).

This chain joins TRBV7-6 and TRBJ2-7, with D perhaps assigned TRBD1 or TRBD2 (5 bases each). Trimming took 4 bases from V and 1 from J, leaving 8 bases between them. The CDR3 covers 13 residues. The germline V gene encodes CDR1 SGHVS and CDR2 FNYEAQ. The CDR3: CASSSGPSYEQYF. In DNA form, the CDR3 reads TGTGCCAGCAGCTCGGGACCGTCCTACGAGCAGTACTTC.

The chain combines TRBV7-2 with TRBJ2-1, with D perhaps being TRBD1 or TRBD2 (5 bases each). V dropped 1 base and J dropped 9 bases, with 7 bases sitting between them. The CDR3 has 12 residues. From germline, CDR1 is SGHTA and CDR2 FQGNSA. CDR3 loop: CASSLGGIEQFF. The CDR3 coding sequence is TGTGCCAGCAGCTTAGGGGGGATTGAGCAGTTCTTC.